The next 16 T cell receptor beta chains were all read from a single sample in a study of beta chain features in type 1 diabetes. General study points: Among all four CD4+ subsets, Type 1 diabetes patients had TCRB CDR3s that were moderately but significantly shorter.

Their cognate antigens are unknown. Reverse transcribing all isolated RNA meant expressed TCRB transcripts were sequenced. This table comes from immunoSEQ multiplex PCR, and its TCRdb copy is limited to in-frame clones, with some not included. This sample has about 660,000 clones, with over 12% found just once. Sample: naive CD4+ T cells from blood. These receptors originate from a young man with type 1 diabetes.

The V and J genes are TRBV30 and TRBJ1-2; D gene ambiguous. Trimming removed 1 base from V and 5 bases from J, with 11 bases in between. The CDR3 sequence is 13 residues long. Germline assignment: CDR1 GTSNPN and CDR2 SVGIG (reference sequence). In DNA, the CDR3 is TGTGCCTGGAGTGCCAACTATGGGTATGGCTACACCTTC. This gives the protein CAWSANYGYGYTF. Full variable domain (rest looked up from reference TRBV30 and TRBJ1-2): SQTIHQWPATLVQPVGSPLSLECTVEGTSNPNLYWYRQAAGRGLQLLFYSVGIGQISSEVPQNLSASRPQDRQFILSSKKLLLSDSGFYLCAWSANYGYGYTFGSGTRLTVV.

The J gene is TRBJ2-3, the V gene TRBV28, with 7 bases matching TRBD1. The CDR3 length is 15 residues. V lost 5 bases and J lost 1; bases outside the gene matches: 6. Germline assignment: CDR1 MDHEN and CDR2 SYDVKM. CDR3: CASSPRGGGTDTQYF. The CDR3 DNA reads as TGTGCCAGCAGTCCTAGAGGGGGCGGCACAGATACGCAGTATTTT.

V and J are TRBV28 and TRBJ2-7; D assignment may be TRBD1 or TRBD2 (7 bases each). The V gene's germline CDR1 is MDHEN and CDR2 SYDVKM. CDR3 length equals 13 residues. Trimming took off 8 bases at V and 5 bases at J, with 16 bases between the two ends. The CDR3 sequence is CASWEGARNEQYF. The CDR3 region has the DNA TGTGCCAGCTGGGAGGGGGCGCGGAACGAGCAGTACTTC.

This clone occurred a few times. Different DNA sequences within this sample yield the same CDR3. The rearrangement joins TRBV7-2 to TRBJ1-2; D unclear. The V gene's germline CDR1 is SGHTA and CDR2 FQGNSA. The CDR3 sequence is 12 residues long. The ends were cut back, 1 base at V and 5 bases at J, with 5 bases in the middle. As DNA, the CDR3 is TGTGCCAGCAGCTTAGACGGATATGGCTACACCTTC. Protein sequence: CASSLDGYGYTF.

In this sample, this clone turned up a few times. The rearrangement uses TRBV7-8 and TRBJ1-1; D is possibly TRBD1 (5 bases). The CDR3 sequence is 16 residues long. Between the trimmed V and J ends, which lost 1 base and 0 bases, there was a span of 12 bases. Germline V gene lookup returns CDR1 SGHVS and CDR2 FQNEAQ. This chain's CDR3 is CASSLVWGSLNTEAFF. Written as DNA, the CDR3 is TGTGCCAGCAGCTTAGTGTGGGGGAGTTTGAACACTGAAGCTTTCTTT.

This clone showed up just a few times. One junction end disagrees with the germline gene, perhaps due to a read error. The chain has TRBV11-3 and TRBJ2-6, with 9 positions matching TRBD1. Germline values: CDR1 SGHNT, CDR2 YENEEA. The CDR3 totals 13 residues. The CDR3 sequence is CASSRGQGPPVAF. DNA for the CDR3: TGTGCCAGCAGCCGAGGACAGGGGCCCCCTGTCGCTTTC.

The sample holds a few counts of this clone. The chain's CDR3 is CAWSVYELTRNEQFF. The CDR3 DNA reads as TGTGCCTGGAGTGTGTACGAACTGACCCGCAATGAGCAGTTCTTC. The chain joins TRBV30 to TRBJ2-1, with unresolved D. Per the germline V gene, CDR1 is GTSNPN and CDR2 is SVGIG (reference sequence). The germline V and J ends were trimmed by 0 bases and 6 bases, with 15 bases remaining between them. The CDR3 is 15 residues long.

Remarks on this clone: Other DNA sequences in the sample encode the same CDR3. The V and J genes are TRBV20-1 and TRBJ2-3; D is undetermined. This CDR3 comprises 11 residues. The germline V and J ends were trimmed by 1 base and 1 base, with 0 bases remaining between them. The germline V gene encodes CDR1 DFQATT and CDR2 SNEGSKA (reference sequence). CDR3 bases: TGCAGTGCTAGAGGCACAGATACGCAGTATTTT. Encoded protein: CSARGTDTQYF.

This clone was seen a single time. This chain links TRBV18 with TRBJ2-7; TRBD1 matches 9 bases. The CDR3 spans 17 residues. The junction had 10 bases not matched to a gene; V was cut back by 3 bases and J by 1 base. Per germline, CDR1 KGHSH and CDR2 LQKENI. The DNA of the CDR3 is TGTGCCAGCTCACCCACCCCGACAGGGGGATCTTCCTACGAGCAGTACTTC. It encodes CASSPTPTGGSSYEQYF.

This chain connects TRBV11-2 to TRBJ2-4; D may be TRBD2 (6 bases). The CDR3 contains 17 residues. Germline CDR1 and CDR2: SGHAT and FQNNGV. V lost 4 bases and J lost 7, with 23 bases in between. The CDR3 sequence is CASSWGSRTSRWNIQYF. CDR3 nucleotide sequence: TGTGCCAGCAGCTGGGGCAGCCGAACTAGCCGTTGGAACATTCAGTACTTC. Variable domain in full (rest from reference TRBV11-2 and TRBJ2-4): EAGVAQSPRYKIIEKRQSVAFWCNPISGHATLYWYQQILGQGPKLLIQFQNNGVVDDSQLPKDRFSAERLKGVDSTLKIQPAKLEDSAVYLCASSWGSRTSRWNIQYFGAGTRLSVL.

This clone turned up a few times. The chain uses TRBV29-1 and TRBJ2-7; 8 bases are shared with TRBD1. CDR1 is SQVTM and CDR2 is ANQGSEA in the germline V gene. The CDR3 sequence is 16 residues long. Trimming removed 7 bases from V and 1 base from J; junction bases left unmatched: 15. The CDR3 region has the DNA TGCAGCGCCTCGCCCAGGGGGCTTAGTGGGTCCTACGAGCAGTACTTC. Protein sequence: CSASPRGLSGSYEQYF.

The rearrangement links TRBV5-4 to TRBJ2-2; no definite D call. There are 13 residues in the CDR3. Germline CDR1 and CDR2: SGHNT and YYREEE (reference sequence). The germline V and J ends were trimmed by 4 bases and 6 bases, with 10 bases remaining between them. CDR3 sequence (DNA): TGTGCCAGCAGCCCGGGTGGACCCGGGGAGCTGTTTTTT. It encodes CASSPGGPGELFF.

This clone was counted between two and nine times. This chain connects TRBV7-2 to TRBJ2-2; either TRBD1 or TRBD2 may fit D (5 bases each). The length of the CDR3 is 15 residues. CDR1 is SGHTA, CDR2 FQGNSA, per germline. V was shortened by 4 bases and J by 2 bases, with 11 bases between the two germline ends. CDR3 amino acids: CASSSRDRNTGELFF. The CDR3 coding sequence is TGTGCCAGCAGCTCACGGGACCGAAACACCGGGGAGCTGTTTTTT.

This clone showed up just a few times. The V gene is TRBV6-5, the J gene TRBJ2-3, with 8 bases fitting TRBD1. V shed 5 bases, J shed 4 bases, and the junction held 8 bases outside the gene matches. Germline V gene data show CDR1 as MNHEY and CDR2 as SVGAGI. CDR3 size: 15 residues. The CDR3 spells CASSLGDRYPDTQYF. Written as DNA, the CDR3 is TGTGCCAGCAGTCTAGGGGACAGGTACCCAGATACGCAGTATTTT.

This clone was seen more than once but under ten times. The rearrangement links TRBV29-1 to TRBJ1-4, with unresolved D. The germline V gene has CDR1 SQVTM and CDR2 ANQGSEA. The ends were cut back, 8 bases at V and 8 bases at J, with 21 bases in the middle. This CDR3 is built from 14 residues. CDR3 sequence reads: CSFSVEPMREKLFF. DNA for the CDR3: TGCAGCTTTTCGGTGGAGCCTATGAGGGAAAAACTGTTTTTT.

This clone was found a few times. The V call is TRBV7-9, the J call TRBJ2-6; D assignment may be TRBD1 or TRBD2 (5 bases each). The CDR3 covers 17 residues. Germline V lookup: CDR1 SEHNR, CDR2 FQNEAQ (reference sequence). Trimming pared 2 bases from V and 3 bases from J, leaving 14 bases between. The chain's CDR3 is CASSLSQGAFGANVLTF. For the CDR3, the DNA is TGTGCCAGCAGCTTAAGCCAGGGAGCATTTGGGGCCAACGTCCTGACTTTC.